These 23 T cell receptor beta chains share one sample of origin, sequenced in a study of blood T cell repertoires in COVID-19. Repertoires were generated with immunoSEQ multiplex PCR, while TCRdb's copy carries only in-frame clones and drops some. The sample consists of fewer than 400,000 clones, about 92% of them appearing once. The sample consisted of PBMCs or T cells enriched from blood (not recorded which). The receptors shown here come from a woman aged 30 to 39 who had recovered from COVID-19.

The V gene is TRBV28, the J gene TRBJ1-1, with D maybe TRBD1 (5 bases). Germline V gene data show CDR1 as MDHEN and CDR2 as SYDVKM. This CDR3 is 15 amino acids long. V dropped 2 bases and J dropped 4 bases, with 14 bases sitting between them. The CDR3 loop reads CASSLGALVSTEAFF. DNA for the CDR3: TGTGCCAGCAGTTTAGGGGCGCTGGTGAGCACTGAAGCTTTCTTT.

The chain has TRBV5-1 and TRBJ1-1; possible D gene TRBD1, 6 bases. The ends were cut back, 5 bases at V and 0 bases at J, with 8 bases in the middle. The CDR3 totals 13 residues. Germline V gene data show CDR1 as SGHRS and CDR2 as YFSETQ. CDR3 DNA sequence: TGCGCCAGCAGGGACAGCATGAACACTGAAGCTTTCTTT. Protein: CASRDSMNTEAFF.

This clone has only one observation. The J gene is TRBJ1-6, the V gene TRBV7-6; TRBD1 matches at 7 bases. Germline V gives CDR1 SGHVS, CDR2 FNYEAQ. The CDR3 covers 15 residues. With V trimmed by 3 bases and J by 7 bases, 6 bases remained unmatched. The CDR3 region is CASSLGTVGNSPLHF. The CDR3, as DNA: TGTGCCAGCAGCTTGGGGACAGTAGGGAATTCACCCCTCCACTTT.

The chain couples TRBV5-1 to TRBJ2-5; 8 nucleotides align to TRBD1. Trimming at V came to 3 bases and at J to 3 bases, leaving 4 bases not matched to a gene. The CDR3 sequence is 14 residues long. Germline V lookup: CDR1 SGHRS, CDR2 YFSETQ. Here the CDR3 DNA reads TGCGCCAGCAGCTCACAGGGGGGCGAAGAGACCCAGTACTTC. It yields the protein CASSSQGGEETQYF.

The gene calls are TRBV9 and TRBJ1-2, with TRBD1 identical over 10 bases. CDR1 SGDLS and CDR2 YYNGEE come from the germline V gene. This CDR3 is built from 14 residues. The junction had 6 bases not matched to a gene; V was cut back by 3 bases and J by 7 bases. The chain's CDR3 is CASSGQGAFGGYTF. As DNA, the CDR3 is TGTGCCAGCAGCGGACAGGGGGCTTTTGGTGGCTACACCTTC. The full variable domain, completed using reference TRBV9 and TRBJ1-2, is DSGVTQTPKHLITATGQRVTLRCSPRSGDLSVYWYQQSLDQGLQFLIQYYNGEERAKGNILERFSAQQFPDLHSELNLSSLELGDSALYFCASSGQGAFGGYTFGSGTRLTVV.

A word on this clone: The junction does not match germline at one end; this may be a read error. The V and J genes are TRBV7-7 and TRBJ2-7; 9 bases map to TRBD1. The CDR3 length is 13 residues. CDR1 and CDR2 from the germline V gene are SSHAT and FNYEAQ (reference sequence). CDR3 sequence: CASSRDRDYEQYF. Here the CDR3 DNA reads TGTGCTAGCAGCCGGGACAGGGACTACGAGCAGTACTTC.

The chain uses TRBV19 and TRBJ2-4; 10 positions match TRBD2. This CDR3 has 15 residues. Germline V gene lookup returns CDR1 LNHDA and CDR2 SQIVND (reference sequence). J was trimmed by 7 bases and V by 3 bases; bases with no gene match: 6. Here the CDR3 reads CASSIPSGSLNIQYF. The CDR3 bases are TGTGCCAGTAGTATCCCTAGCGGGAGTTTGAACATTCAGTACTTC.

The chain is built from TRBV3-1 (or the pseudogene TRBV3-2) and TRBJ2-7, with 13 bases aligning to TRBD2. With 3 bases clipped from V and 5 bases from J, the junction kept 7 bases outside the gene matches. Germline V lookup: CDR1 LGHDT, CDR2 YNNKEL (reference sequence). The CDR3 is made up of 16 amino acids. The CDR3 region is CASSQGLAGFWDEQYF. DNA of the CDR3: TGTGCCAGCAGCCAGGGACTAGCGGGATTTTGGGACGAGCAGTACTTC.

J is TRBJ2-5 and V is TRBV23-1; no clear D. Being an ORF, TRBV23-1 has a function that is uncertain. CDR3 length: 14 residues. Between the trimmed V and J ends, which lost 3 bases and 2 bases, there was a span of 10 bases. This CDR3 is CASSQEPKQETQYF. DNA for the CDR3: TGCGCCAGCAGTCAGGAGCCTAAGCAAGAGACCCAGTACTTC.

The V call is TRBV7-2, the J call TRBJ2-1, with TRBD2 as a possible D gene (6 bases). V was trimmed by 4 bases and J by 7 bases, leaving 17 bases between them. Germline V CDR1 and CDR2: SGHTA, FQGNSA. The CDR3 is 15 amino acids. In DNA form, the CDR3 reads TGTGCCAGCAGCTCGGGGACTTCTAGTGGGAATGAGCAGTTCTTC. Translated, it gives CASSSGTSSGNEQFF.

The CDR3 DNA reads as TGCGCCAGCAGCTTTCAGGGGGCTGGGGCCAACGTCCTGACTTTC. Protein: CASSFQGAGANVLTF. The genes are TRBV5-1 and TRBJ2-6, with 7 bases lining up with TRBD1. The CDR3 covers 15 residues. With V trimmed by 2 bases and J by 2 bases, 1 base remained unmatched. Germline V gene lookup returns CDR1 SGHRS and CDR2 YFSETQ. Supplemented by reference TRBV5-1 and TRBJ2-6, the full variable domain reads KAGVTQTPRYLIKTRGQQVTLSCSPISGHRSVSWYQQTPGQGLQFLFEYFSETQRNKGNFPGRFSGRQFSNSRSEMNVSTLELGDSALYLCASSFQGAGANVLTFGAGSRLTVL.

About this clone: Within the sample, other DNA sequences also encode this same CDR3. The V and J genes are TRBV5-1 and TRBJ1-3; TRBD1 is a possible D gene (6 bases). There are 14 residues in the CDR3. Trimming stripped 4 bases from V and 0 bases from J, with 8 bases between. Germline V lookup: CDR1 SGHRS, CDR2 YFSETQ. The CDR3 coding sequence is TGCGCCAGCAGCCCGACAGGCTCTGGAAACACCATATATTTT. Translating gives CASSPTGSGNTIYF.

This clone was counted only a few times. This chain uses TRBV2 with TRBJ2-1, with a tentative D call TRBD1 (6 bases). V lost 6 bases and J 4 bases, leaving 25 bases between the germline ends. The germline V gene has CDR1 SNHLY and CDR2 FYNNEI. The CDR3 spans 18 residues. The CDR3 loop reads CASSRFTGTEFLYNEQFF. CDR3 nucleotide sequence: TGTGCCAGCAGCCGATTTACAGGGACCGAATTCCTATACAATGAGCAGTTCTTC. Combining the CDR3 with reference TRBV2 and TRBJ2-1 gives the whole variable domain EPEVTQTPSHQVTQMGQEVILRCVPISNHLYFYWYRQILGQKVEFLVSFYNNEISEKSEIFDDQFSVERPDGSNFTLKIRSTKLEDSAMYFCASSRFTGTEFLYNEQFFGPGTRLTVL.

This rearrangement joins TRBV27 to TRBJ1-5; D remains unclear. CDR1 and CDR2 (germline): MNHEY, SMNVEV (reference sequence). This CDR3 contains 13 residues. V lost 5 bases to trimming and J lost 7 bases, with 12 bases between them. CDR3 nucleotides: TGTGCCAGCAGTGATCTCCCCCAGCAGCCCCAGCATTTT. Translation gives CASSDLPQQPQHF.

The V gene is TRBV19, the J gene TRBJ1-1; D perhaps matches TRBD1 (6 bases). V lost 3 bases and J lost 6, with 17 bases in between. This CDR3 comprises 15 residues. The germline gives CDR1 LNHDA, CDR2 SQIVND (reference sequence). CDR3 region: CASSINIWGHSEAFF. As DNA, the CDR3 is TGTGCCAGTAGTATTAATATCTGGGGACACTCTGAAGCTTTCTTT.

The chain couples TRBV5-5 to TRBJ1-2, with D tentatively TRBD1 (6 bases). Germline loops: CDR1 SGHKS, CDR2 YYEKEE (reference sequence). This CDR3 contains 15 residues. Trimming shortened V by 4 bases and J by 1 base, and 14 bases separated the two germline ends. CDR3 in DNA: TGTGCCAGCAGCCGTGGCGGGGGCGTTAACTATGGCTACACCTTC. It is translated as CASSRGGGVNYGYTF.

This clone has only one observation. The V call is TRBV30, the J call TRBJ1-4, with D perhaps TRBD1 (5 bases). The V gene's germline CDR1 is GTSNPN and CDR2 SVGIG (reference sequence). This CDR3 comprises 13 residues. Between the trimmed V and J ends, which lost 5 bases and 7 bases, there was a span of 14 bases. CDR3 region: CAWGAASGEKLFF. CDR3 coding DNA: TGTGCCTGGGGGGCCGCATCGGGTGAAAAACTGTTTTTT. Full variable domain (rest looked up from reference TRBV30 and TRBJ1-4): SQTIHQWPATLVQPVGSPLSLECTVEGTSNPNLYWYRQAAGRGLQLLFYSVGIGQISSEVPQNLSASRPQDRQFILSSKKLLLSDSGFYLCAWGAASGEKLFFGSGTQLSVL.

This chain's CDR3 is CASSQSSGQGYNEQFF. The CDR3 DNA reads TGCGCCAGCAGCCAATCATCGGGACAGGGCTACAATGAGCAGTTCTTC. The chain uses TRBV4-3 and TRBJ2-1; 9 bases fit TRBD1. Germline loops: CDR1 LGHNA, CDR2 YSLEER. V gave up 2 bases and J gave up 3 bases; unmatched junction bases: 5. The CDR3 is 16 residues long.

DNA of the CDR3: TGTGCCAGCTCCCATCGAGGGGGAGAGGATCAGCCCCAGCATTTT. Translating it yields CASSHRGGEDQPQHF. The chain joins TRBV19 to TRBJ1-5, with D possibly being TRBD1 (6 bases). V was trimmed by 9 bases and J by 5 bases, leaving 20 bases between them. Per the germline V gene, CDR1 is LNHDA and CDR2 is SQIVND (reference sequence). There are 15 residues in the CDR3. The complete variable domain, with remaining parts taken from reference TRBV19 and TRBJ1-5, reads DGGITQSPKYLFRKEGQNVTLSCEQNLNHDAMYWYRQDPGQGLRLIYYSQIVNDFQKGDIAEGYSVSREKKESFPLTVTSAQKNPTAFYLCASSHRGGEDQPQHFGDGTRLSIL.

CDR3: CASSFGSTGGYVEQFF. For the CDR3, the DNA is TGCGCCAGCAGCTTCGGCAGTACAGGGGGCTATGTTGAGCAGTTCTTC. V gene TRBV5-1 combines with J gene TRBJ2-1; 9 bases align to TRBD1. CDR1 and CDR2 from the germline V gene are SGHRS and YFSETQ. The CDR3 consists of 16 residues. Unmatched junction bases numbered 12, after V lost 2 bases and J lost 9 bases.

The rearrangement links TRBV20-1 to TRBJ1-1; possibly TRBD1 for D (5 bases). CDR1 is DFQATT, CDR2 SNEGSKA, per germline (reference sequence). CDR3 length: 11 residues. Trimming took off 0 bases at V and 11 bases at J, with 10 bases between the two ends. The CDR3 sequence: CSAREGRGAFF. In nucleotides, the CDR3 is TGCAGTGCTAGAGAGGGGCGGGGCGCTTTCTTT.

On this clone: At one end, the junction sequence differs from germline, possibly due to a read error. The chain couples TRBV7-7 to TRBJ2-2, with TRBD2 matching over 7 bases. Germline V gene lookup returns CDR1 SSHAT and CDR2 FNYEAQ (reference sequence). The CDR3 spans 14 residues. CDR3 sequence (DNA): TGTGCTAGCAGCGAGACTAGCCCCACCGGGGAGCTGTTTTTT. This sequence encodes CASSETSPTGELFF.

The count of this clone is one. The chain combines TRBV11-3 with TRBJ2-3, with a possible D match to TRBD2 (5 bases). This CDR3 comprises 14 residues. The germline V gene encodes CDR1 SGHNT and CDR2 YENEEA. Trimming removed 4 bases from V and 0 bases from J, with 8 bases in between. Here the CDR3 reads CASSWGESTDTQYF. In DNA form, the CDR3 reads TGTGCCAGCAGCTGGGGAGAAAGCACAGATACGCAGTATTTT.